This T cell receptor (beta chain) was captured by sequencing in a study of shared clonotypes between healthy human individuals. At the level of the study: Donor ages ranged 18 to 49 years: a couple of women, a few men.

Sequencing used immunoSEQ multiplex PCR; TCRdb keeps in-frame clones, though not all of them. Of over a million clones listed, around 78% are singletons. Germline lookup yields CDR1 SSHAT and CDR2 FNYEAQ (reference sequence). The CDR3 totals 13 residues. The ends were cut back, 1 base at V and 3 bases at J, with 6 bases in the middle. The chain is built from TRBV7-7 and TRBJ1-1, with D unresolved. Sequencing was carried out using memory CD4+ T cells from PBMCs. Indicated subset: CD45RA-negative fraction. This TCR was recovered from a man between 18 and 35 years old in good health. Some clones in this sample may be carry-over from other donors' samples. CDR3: CASSLDRDTEAFF. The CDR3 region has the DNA TGTGCCAGCAGCTTAGACAGAGACACTGAAGCTTTCTTT.